This paragraph covers one T cell receptor beta chain sequence. One entry per CDR3 protein, called by TCRdb with MiXCR from the RACE reads. This sample has about 42,000 distinct CDR3 sequences, with 8.5% to 10% found just once. The data were taken from a study of human T cells and chemical hapten exposure. Unmatched junction bases numbered 5, after V lost 2 bases and J lost 9 bases. This CDR3 has 13 residues. Germline-derived CDR1 and CDR2 are MNHEY and SVGEGT. Noted time point: patch test 2, 6 weeks after DPC sensitization. Treatment specified: therapeutic diphenylcyclopropenone sensitization with weekly scalp DPC. The study extracted total RNA from unfractionated whole blood.

This receptor was identified in a woman aged 25 to 39 with alopecia areata. Some clones in this sample may be carry-over from other donors' samples. The V and J genes are TRBV6-2 or TRBV6-3 and TRBJ2-7; 9 nucleotides line up with TRBD1. This specimen consisted of whole blood, obtained in connection with sensitization to the hapten diphenylcyclopropenone (DPC). The CDR3 here is CASSYGQGIGQYF. As DNA, the CDR3 is TGTGCCAGCAGTTACGGACAGGGGATCGGGCAGTACTTC.